This entry features one TCR beta chain sequence. Its matching antigen is unknown. These data originate in a study of cytomegalovirus exposure and HLA in healthy donors. Looking at the study overall: The same platform used for the roughly 610 first-cohort repertoires was also used for the 90 to 150 validation repertoires, as a later analysis reported.

Libraries were prepared by immunoSEQ multiplex PCR; TCRdb keeps only in-frame clonotypes and omits some of them. This table holds some 130,000 clones, approximately 84% found once. Study-level points and caveats: Associated with cytomegalovirus, according to the listing, were 150 to 200 TCR beta chains. A few CMV-associated chains were confirmed in vitro to be specific for CMV antigens.

With V trimmed by 4 bases and J by 0 bases, 3 bases remained unmatched. This CDR3 spans 15 amino acids. Germline CDR1 reads MNHNS; CDR2 reads SASEGT. The approximately 120-subject validation cohort, separate from the 666-subject first cohort, included the donors. Sample: PBMCs. The chain carries TRBV6-1 and TRBJ2-7; 10 bases agree with TRBD2. The origin of this receptor is a man younger than 40 in good health and CMV-seropositive. CDR3 protein: CASSGGLANSYEQYF. Written as DNA, the CDR3 is TGTGCCAGCAGTGGGGGACTAGCGAACTCCTACGAGCAGTACTTC.